This T cell receptor beta chain was observed in a study of T cell repertoires in cytomegalovirus infection. Study details: Selected CMV epitopes included recently identified HLA-C-restricted ones as well as well-studied HLA-B-restricted ones. Both CMV infection and a matching HLA type were indicated by public TCR beta signatures. Overall study findings and caveats: Dominating the ex vivo response were HLA-C-restricted CMV-specific TCR beta clonotypes. People with CMV and the relevant HLA were identified by cumulative public TCR beta family frequency.

Turning to this clonotype: Its antigen is not identified. The junction shows a germline mismatch at one end, possibly a read error.

TCRdb reanalysed the reads using MiXCR and keeps one entry per CDR3 protein. The data hold about 890,000 distinct CDR3 sequences, with about a third observed a single time. This CDR3 is built from 15 residues. In germline, CDR1 is SGDLS, CDR2 YYNGEE. The sequencing used cultured CD8+ T cells from PBMCs, collected from culture after CMV antigen stimulation. The rearrangement uses TRBV9 and TRBJ2-2; 10 nucleotides line up with TRBD1. The TCR sequence derives from a human donor in good health (CMV status not recorded). Some clones in this sample may be carry-over from other donors' samples. The CDR3 loop reads CVSRRQGAHTGELFF. The CDR3 DNA reads TGTGTCAGCAGGCGACAGGGGGCGCACACCGGGGAGCTGTTTTTT. The full variable domain, its missing parts supplied by reference TRBV9 and TRBJ2-2, is DSGVTQTPKHLITATGQRVTLRCSPRSGDLSVYWYQQSLDQGLQFLIQYYNGEERAKGNILERFSAQQFPDLHSELNLSSLELGDSALYFCVSRRQGAHTGELFFGEGSRLTVL.